One and the same sample provided the 4 T cell receptor beta chains below, sequenced in a study of molecular identifiers for immune sequencing clone quantification. TCRdb used MiXCR to reprocess the PCR reads, holding one entry per CDR3 protein. The repertoire holds about 100,000 distinct CDR3 sequences, with roughly 34% as singletons. The specimen sequenced was naive CD8+ T cells from blood, with Jurkat cell RNA spiked in. Subset meaning: FACS-sorted CD8+CD4-CCR7+CD45RA+ naive T cells. These receptors all come from a human donor in good health. Some libraries in this study had Jurkat cell RNA spiked in.

V gene TRBV6-5 combines with J gene TRBJ1-2; TRBD1 is a possible D gene (5 bases). Germline CDR1 is MNHEY and CDR2 is SVGAGI. V lost 5 bases to trimming and J lost 4 bases, with 11 bases between them. The CDR3 covers 13 residues. CDR3 protein: CASSPAGGYGYTF. CDR3 sequence (DNA): TGTGCCAGCAGTCCCGCCGGGGGCTATGGCTACACCTTC.

The rearrangement links TRBV29-1 to TRBJ2-1; D may be TRBD1 (6 bases). Germline V gene data show CDR1 as SQVTM and CDR2 as ANQGSEA. CDR3 length: 12 amino acids. V was shortened by 6 bases and J by 9 bases, with 15 bases between the two germline ends. In DNA form, the CDR3 reads TGCAGCGTCCCCCGCCTGGACAGTGAGCAGTTCTTC. As protein: CSVPRLDSEQFF.

Notes on this clonotype: The junction and the germline gene differ at one end; a read error may be behind it. The V gene is TRBV20-1, the J gene TRBJ1-1; D not certain. The CDR3 length is 15 residues. CDR1 and CDR2 from the germline V gene are DFQATT and SNEGSKA (reference sequence). CDR3 amino acids: CCARDEPFMNTEAFF. In DNA form, the CDR3 reads TGCTGTGCTAGAGACGAACCTTTTATGAACACTGAAGCTTTCTTT.

To note about this clonotype: This could be a read error, since a much larger clone is one nucleotide away. As DNA, the CDR3 is TGCGCCAGCAGCCAAGGCGGAGGCAGGGACTATCAGCCCCAGCATTTT. This translates into CASSQGGGRDYQPQHF. This chain joins TRBV4-1 and TRBJ1-5, with D perhaps matching TRBD1 (5 bases). The CDR3 sequence is 16 residues long. Germline lookup yields CDR1 MGHRA and CDR2 YSYEKL. Trimming cost V 1 base and J 5 bases, with 15 bases left between them.